The T cell receptor (beta chain) under discussion was sequenced for a study of Ad26.COV2.S vaccination and SARS-CoV-2 variants. At the level of the study: Ad26.COV2.S, an intramuscular injection, was given once or twice 56 days apart. Study-wide results and caveats: Whether participants received vaccine or placebo, their non-spike TCR breadth was similar. Substantial response breadth was reportedly seen for spike-specific CD8+ and CD4+ T cells after vaccination. TCR breadth and depth analyses may have underestimated total T cell responses.

CDR3 length: 15 residues. Germline assignment: CDR1 SGHTA and CDR2 FQGNSA. Trimming removed 1 base at V and 2 bases at J, with 9 bases between. Profiling relied on immunoSEQ multiplex PCR, and the TCRdb table lists in-frame clones only, not all of them. This table has roughly 300,000 clones, about 89% appearing once. The sample's treatment: some 20 received Ad26.COV2.S at low or high dose, single or two shots; 5 received placebo; per-sample allocation not given. It was on day 63 after the first vaccine or placebo injection that samples were taken. As for this clone: The antigen is unknown.

The TCR was taken from a person between 18 and 65 years old who received the Ad26.COV2.S COVID-19 vaccine or a placebo. This chain connects TRBV7-2 to TRBJ1-3; a possible D gene is TRBD1 (6 bases). The source material was peripheral blood, sampled in a trial of Ad26.COV2.S vaccine versus placebo. CDR3 amino acids: CASSLEPGAGNTIYF. For the CDR3, the DNA is TGTGCCAGCAGCTTAGAGCCAGGGGCTGGAAACACCATATATTTT.